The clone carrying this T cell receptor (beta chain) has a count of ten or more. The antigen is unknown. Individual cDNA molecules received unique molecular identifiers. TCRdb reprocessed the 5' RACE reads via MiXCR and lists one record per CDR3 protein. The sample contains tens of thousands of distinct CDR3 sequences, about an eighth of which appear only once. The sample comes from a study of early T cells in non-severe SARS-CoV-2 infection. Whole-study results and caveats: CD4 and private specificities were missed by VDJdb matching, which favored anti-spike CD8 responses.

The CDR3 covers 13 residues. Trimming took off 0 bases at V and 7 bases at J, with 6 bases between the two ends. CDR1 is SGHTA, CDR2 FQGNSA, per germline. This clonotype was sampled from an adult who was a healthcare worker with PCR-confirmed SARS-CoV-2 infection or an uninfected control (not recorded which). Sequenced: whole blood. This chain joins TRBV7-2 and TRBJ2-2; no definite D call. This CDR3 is CASSLAAGGELFF. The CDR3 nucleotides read TGTGCCAGCAGCTTAGCGGCAGGCGGGGAGCTGTTTTTT.